The 9 T cell receptor beta chains presented below share a single source sample, sequenced in a study of control samples from healthy donors and cancer patients. Assay: immunoSEQ multiplex PCR; the TCRdb copy retains only in-frame clones and omits some. The sample records roughly 41,000 clones, roughly 94% being singletons. The source material was blood. Receptors originate from a man in his fifties or sixties in good health.

The V and J genes are TRBV15 and TRBJ1-5, with a tentative D call TRBD1 (6 bases). Germline assignment: CDR1 LNHNV and CDR2 YYDKDF (reference sequence). V was clipped by 0 bases and J by 4 bases, with 10 bases between them. The CDR3 consists of 15 residues. CDR3 loop: CATSRDLRGNQPQHF. In DNA, the CDR3 is TGTGCCACCAGCAGAGATTTAAGGGGGAATCAGCCCCAGCATTTT.

This sequence joins TRBV5-4 and TRBJ2-5; D might be TRBD2 (5 bases). The V end was cut by 0 bases, the J end by 5 bases, with 11 bases between. Germline V lookup: CDR1 SGHNT, CDR2 YYREEE (reference sequence). The CDR3 is 14 amino acids. CDR3 in DNA: TGTGCCAGCAGCTTGGGCCTAGCAGTCGAGACCCAGTACTTC. It specifies CASSLGLAVETQYF.

The rearrangement links TRBV13 to TRBJ2-7; possibly TRBD2 for D (6 bases). The CDR3 is 17 amino acids. Germline assignment: CDR1 PRHDT and CDR2 FYEKMQ (reference sequence). V lost 0 bases, J lost 0 bases, and 15 bases lay in between. The CDR3 DNA is TGTGCCAGCAGCTTAGGCCCGATAGGGGAGGTCTCCTACGAGCAGTACTTC. Translating it yields CASSLGPIGEVSYEQYF.

This sequence joins TRBV6-2 or TRBV6-3 and TRBJ2-7; possible D gene TRBD2, 5 bases. Looked up from germline, CDR1 is MNHEY and CDR2 is SVGEGT. V gave up 1 base and J gave up 4 bases, with 23 bases separating them. This CDR3 has 18 residues. CDR3 coding DNA: TGTGCCAGCAGTTACTTGTTGTCGTCCCCACTAGTAGCGTACGAGCAGTACTTC. Encoded protein: CASSYLLSSPLVAYEQYF.

CDR3 nucleotides: TGTGCCAGCAGCGTAGAGTTAGCGGGCAAGACCCAGTACTTC. Translation gives CASSVELAGKTQYF. V gene TRBV9 combines with J gene TRBJ2-5, with TRBD2 identical over 7 bases. The length of the CDR3 is 14 residues. Germline loops: CDR1 SGDLS, CDR2 YYNGEE. Trimming removed 0 bases from V and 6 bases from J; junction bases left unmatched: 5.

This clone was observed a single time. The chain carries TRBV11-2 and TRBJ2-1; tentative D call: TRBD1 (6 bases). Germline lookup yields CDR1 SGHAT and CDR2 FQNNGV. V lost 5 bases and J 2 bases, leaving 16 bases between the germline ends. This CDR3 comprises 16 residues. CDR3 protein: CASSPPGARAYNEQFF. CDR3 nucleotides: TGTGCCAGCAGCCCCCCAGGGGCAAGGGCCTACAATGAGCAGTTCTTC.

The V call is TRBV5-8, the J call TRBJ2-7; TRBD1 aligns across 7 bases. Germline V gene data show CDR1 as SGHTS and CDR2 as YDEGEE. The trim removed 2 bases at V and 4 bases at J, leaving 3 bases unmatched. This CDR3 comprises 13 residues. The DNA of the CDR3 is TGTGCCAGCAGCTTACAGGGGCCGTACGAGCAGTACTTC. Translating gives CASSLQGPYEQYF.

This rearrangement joins TRBV15 to TRBJ1-5; tentative D call: TRBD1 (5 bases). Germline lookup yields CDR1 LNHNV and CDR2 YYDKDF (reference sequence). The CDR3 runs to 13 residues. With 0 bases removed from V and 9 bases from J, the gap between germline ends came to 9 bases. CDR3 in amino acids: CATSRDQGWPQHF. CDR3 nucleotide sequence: TGTGCCACCAGCAGAGATCAGGGCTGGCCCCAGCATTTT.

V gene TRBV29-1 combines with J gene TRBJ2-2; 12 nucleotides line up with TRBD2. V was pared by 7 bases and J by 6 bases, with 6 bases of the junction left unmatched. From germline, CDR1 is SQVTM and CDR2 ANQGSEA. The CDR3 consists of 14 residues. CDR3 region: CSASGGEVAGELFF. The CDR3 DNA reads as TGCAGCGCTAGCGGGGGGGAAGTAGCCGGGGAGCTGTTTTTT.